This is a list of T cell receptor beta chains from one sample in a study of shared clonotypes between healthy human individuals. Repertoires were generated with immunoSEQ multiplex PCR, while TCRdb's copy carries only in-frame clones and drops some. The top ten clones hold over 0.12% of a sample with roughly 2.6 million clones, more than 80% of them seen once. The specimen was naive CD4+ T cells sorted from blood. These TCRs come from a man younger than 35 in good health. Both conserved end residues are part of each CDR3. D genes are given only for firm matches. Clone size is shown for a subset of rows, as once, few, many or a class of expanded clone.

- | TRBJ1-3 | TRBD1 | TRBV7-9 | CASSPTTGATGGNTIYF | TGTGCCAGCAGCCCAACGACAGGGGCCACGGGAGGAAACACCATATATTTT
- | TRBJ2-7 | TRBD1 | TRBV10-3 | CAIRKGQGDAYEQYF | TGTGCCATCAGGAAGGGACAGGGGGATGCCTACGAGCAGTACTTC
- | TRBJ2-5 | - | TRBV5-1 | CASRRNPGGETQYF | TGCGCCAGCAGGAGAAACCCCGGGGGAGAGACCCAGTACTTC
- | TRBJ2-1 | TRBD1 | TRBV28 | CASSQTGGHYNEQFF | TGTGCCAGCAGCCAGACAGGGGGCCACTACAATGAGCAGTTCTTC
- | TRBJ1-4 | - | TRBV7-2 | CASSPWGGTNEKLFF | TGTGCCAGCAGCCCATGGGGGGGGACTAATGAAAAACTGTTTTTT
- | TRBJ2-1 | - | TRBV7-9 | CASSHNEQFF | TGTGCCAGCAGCCACAATGAGCAGTTCTTC
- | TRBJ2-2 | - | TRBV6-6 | CASSYITGELFF | TGTGCCAGCAGTTACATCACCGGGGAGCTGTTTTTT
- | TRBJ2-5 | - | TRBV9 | CASSVSTVEETQYF | TGTGCCAGCAGCGTAAGCACAGTGGAAGAGACCCAGTACTTC
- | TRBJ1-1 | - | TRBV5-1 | CASLRDSADTEAFF | TGCGCCAGCCTACGGGACTCGGCGGACACTGAAGCTTTCTTT
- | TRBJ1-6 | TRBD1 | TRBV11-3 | CASSSGTGNSPLHF | TGTGCCAGCAGCTCCGGGACAGGGAATTCACCCCTCCACTTT
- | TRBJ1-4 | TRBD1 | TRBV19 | CASSSQPGRGRLPGEKLFF | TGTGCCAGTAGTAGCCAACCGGGCAGGGGGCGCCTACCTGGTGAAAAACTGTTTTTT
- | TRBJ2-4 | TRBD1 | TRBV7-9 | CASSIGQGELAKNIQYF | TGTGCCAGCAGCATAGGACAGGGAGAACTAGCCAAAAACATTCAGTACTTC
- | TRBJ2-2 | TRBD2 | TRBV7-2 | CASTPRTSGAGELFF | TGTGCCAGCACCCCCCGGACTAGCGGGGCCGGGGAGCTGTTTTTT
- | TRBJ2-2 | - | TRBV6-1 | CASKDRLIGELFF | TGTGCCAGCAAAGACAGGTTGATCGGGGAGCTGTTTTTT
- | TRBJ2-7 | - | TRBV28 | CPDFHEQYF | TGCCCGGATTTCCACGAGCAGTACTTC
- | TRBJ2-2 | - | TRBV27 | CASSPSGTSGTGELFF | TGTGCCAGCAGTCCCTCCGGGACTTCTGGCACCGGGGAGCTGTTTTTT
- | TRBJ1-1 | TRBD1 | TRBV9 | CASSVDDRGRTEAFF | TGTGCCAGCAGCGTAGATGACAGGGGGAGGACTGAAGCTTTCTTT
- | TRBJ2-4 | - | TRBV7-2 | CASSLTAGAKNIQYF | TGTGCCAGCAGCTTAACGGCGGGAGCCAAAAACATTCAGTACTTC
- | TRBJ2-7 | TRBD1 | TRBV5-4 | CASSRTGGLYEQYF | TGTGCCAGCAGCCGGACAGGGGGGCTATACGAGCAGTACTTC
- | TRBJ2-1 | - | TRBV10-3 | CATRPDSYNEQFF | TGTGCCACCCGGCCGGACTCCTACAATGAGCAGTTCTTC
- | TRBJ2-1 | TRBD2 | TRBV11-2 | CASSWSLAGASNEQFF | TGTGCCAGCAGCTGGTCATTAGCGGGAGCCTCCAATGAGCAGTTCTTC
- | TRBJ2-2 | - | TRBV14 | CASSQDRRGELFF | TGTGCCAGCAGCCAAGATAGAAGGGGGGAGCTGTTTTTT
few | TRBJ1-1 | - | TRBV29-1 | CSVGEGNTEAFF | TGCAGCGTGGGGGAGGGGAACACTGAAGCTTTCTTT
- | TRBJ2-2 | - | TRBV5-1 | CASSLVGTTNTGELFF | TGCGCCAGCAGCTTGGTAGGGACAACGAACACCGGGGAGCTGTTTTTT
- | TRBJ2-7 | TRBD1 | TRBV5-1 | CASSLGVPGTDHSYEQYF | TGCGCCAGCAGCTTGGGAGTGCCGGGGACAGACCACTCCTACGAGCAGTACTTC
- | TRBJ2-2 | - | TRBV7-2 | CASSLGQPTGELFF | TGTGCCAGCAGTCTAGGTCAGCCCACCGGGGAGCTGTTTTTT
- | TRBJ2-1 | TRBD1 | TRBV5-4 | CASSGGQLNEQFF | TGTGCCAGCAGCGGGGGACAGTTGAATGAGCAGTTCTTC
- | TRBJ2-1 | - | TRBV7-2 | CASSFLVEQFF | TGTGCCAGCAGCTTTCTCGTTGAGCAGTTCTTC
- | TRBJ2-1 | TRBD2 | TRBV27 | CASRTSGRGEQFF | TGTGCCAGCAGGACTAGCGGGAGAGGTGAGCAGTTCTTC
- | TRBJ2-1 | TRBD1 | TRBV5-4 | CASTPPQGRSYNEQFF | TGTGCCAGCACCCCCCCACAGGGGCGGTCCTACAATGAGCAGTTCTTC
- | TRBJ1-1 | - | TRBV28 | CASSPPLGAGSEAFF | TGTGCCAGCAGTCCCCCGCTGGGGGCAGGGTCTGAAGCTTTCTTT
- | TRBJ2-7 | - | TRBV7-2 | CASSAYYISNEQYF | TGTGCCAGCAGCGCTTATTATATTTCTAACGAGCAGTACTTC
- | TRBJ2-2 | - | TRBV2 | CASSQGSNTGELFF | TGTGCCAGCAGTCAAGGGTCGAATACCGGGGAGCTGTTTTTT
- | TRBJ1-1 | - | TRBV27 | CASSLQVRTEAFF | TGTGCCAGCAGTTTACAGGTCCGCACTGAAGCTTTCTTT
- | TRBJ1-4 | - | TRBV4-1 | CASSQTYSEPFEKLFF | TGCGCCAGCAGCCAAACCTACTCGGAACCGTTTGAAAAACTGTTTTTT
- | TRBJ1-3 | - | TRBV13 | CASSSASSGNTIYF | TGTGCCAGCAGCTCAGCGAGCTCTGGAAACACCATATATTTT
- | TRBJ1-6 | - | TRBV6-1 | CASSDGRGAGSPLHF | TGTGCCAGCAGTGACGGAAGGGGGGCAGGTTCACCCCTCCACTTT
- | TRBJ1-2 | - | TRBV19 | CASSIGPELPYGYTF | TGTGCCAGTAGTATCGGTCCAGAGCTCCCCTATGGCTACACCTTC
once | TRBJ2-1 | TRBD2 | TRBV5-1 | CASSLSGGDNEQFF | TGCGCCAGCAGCTTGTCCGGGGGGGACAATGAGCAGTTCTTC
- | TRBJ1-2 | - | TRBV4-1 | CASSRDRGYTF | TGCGCCAGCAGCCGGGACCGAGGCTACACCTTC
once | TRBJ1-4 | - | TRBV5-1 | CASSSGRMNEKLFF | TGCGCCAGCAGCTCGGGACGGATGAATGAAAAACTGTTTTTT
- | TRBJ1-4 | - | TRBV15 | CATSSRTENNEKLFF | TGTGCCACCAGCTCCCGGACTGAAAATAATGAAAAACTGTTTTTT
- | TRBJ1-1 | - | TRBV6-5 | CASSYPGGNTEAFF | TGTGCCAGCAGTTATCCCGGGGGGAACACTGAAGCTTTCTTT
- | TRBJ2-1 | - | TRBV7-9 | CASSHEAGSTEQFF | TGTGCCAGCAGCCACGAGGCAGGGAGCACTGAGCAGTTCTTC
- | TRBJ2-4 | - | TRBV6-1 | CASSGIGVNIQYF | TGTGCCAGCTCCGGAATTGGGGTGAACATTCAGTACTTC
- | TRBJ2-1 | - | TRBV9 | CASSLTPGTHNEQFF | TGTGCCAGCAGCCTGACCCCAGGGACACACAATGAGCAGTTCTTC
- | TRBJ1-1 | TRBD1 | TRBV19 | CASRDRGVGTEAFF | TGTGCCAGTAGGGACAGGGGGGTTGGGACTGAAGCTTTCTTT
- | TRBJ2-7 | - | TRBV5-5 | CASSLPYTEQYF | TGTGCCAGCAGCCTCCCTTATACCGAGCAGTACTTC
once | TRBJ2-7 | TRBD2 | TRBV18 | CASSLGTTFYEQYF | TGTGCCAGCTCTCTAGGGACTACCTTCTACGAGCAGTACTTC
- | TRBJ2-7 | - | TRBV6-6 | CASGDEQCF | TGTGCCAGCGGGGACGAGCAGTGCTTC
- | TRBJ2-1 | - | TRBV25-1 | CASHGQSSQGEQFF | TGTGCCAGCCATGGACAGTCCTCTCAGGGTGAGCAGTTCTTC
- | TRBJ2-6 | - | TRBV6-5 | CASSSATGANVLTF | TGTGCCAGCAGTTCCGCAACTGGGGCCAACGTCCTGACTTTC
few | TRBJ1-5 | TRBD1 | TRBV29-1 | CSVGTGSGQPQHF | TGCAGCGTTGGGACAGGCAGCGGACAGCCCCAGCATTTT
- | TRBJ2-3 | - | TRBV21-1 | CASSKVIRDCTSTDTQYF | TGTGCCAGCAGCAAAGTGATCCGGGACTGCACTAGCACAGATACGCAGTATTTT